One T cell receptor (beta chain) is described in this entry. Clones were read by immunoSEQ multiplex PCR, and TCRdb kept only the in-frame ones, dropping some. The sample holds around 35,000 clones, 80% seen once. The sample comes from a study of T cells in localized non-small cell lung cancer. The germline CDR1 and CDR2 sequences are SGDLS and YYNGEE. This CDR3 region has 15 residues. V was clipped by 1 base and J by 6 bases; unmatched bases: 7. The sample here was peripheral blood, taken before any cancer treatment. J is TRBJ2-1 and V is TRBV9; 7 positions match TRBD2. This sequence originates from a male donor at least 60 years old with stage III squamous cell lung carcinoma. The CDR3 spells CASSVHLSGGNEQFF. DNA for the CDR3: TGTGCCAGCAGCGTACATTTATCGGGGGGCAATGAGCAGTTCTTC.